This T cell receptor (beta chain) was sequenced for a study of Ad26.COV2.S vaccination and SARS-CoV-2 variants (dated by TCRdb to the early 2020s). Turning to the overall study: Donors in the vaccine arm were drawn from COV1001, a multicentre, randomized, double-blind, placebo-controlled phase I-IIa trial testing Ad26.COV2.S in healthy adults. Ad26.COV2.S was administered intramuscularly at 5 x 10^10 or 1 x 10^11 viral particles, either as a single shot or as two shots given 56 days apart. TCRbeta repertoire sequencing was used to assess the specificity and breadth of SARS-CoV-2-reactive T cell receptors after Ad26.COV2.S vaccination. The TCR-sequenced set comprised about 32 samples: around 20 Ad26.COV2.S vaccine recipients, 5 placebo recipients and 8 SARS-CoV-2 convalescent individuals. Trial participants were randomized into five groups of five, in which low-dose or high-dose Ad26.COV2.S was given once or twice, or placebo was given on both occasions. Investigators did not know the trial group allocation while performing experiments and assessing outcomes. Here is what the overall study found, with its caveats: After vaccination, spike-specific CD8+ and CD4+ T cell responses were reported to show substantial breadth. The study was not powered to compare responses between vaccine doses or regimens. Spike-specific TCR breadth was higher in Ad26.COV2.S recipients than in placebo recipients (P = 0.0014). The authors noted that total T cell responses may have been underestimated by the TCR breadth and depth analyses. Non-spike TCR breadth was comparable between vaccine and placebo recipients, consistent with the vaccine containing only spike.

The immunoSEQ Assay was the method used to sequence TCRbeta CDR3 regions. After extraction, genomic DNA underwent amplification by bias-controlled multiplex PCR, followed by high-throughput sequencing. The paper's processing steps were these. Collapsing and filtering of sequences were performed to quantify the absolute abundance of each unique TCRbeta CDR3 region. T cell fraction was estimated by normalizing TCRbeta template counts to usable DNA, which was measured by amplifying reference genes present in all nucleated cells. Repertoire TCRs were annotated as SARS-CoV-2-specific when V gene, CDR3 amino acid sequence and J gene were exactly matched to a known reactive TCR set. The reference SARS-CoV-2 TCR set was derived from MIRA and filtered for enrichment in COVID-19-positive ImmuneCODE repertoires, a step that removed public or cross-reactive TCRs. Based on the MIRA antigens, annotated TCRs were further analysed at the level of specific ORF or position within ORF. Breadth was defined as the number of annotated unique rearrangements divided by the total number of unique productive rearrangements, and depth was defined as the summed frequency of the annotated unique rearrangements. Two-sided Wilcoxon rank-sum tests were applied when comparing TCR breadth between groups. TCRdb mirrors the immuneACCESS table, restricted to in-frame sequences. Some clones are absent from its copies; in checked studies, under half trace to an unresolved V gene, and the reason for the others is unknown. V and J calls plus clone size are reproduced from that table; the DNA served to infer D and trimming. The sample table shows about 350,000 clones, and 75% to 90% are seen once. The top ten hold roughly 10% of the sample.

On this clone: Its antigen remains unidentified. Per-nucleotide qualities are absent, and no much larger clonotype sits a single base away.

The CDR3 spans 16 residues, from the cysteine through the phenylalanine. The only DNA kept is the CDR3, 48 bases in frame from the first base. V is shortened by 7 bases, J by 0 bases, and the region joining them spans 17 bases. Per the germline V gene, SGHTS is the CDR1 and YDEGEE is the CDR2. This specimen's treatment or condition label, interpreted: some 20 received Ad26.COV2.S at low or high dose, single or two shots; a few received placebo; per-sample allocation not given. For vaccine and placebo recipients, the sequenced repertoires came from samples collected on day 63 after the first injection. In Cohort 1b, roughly 26 adults aged 18-55 years were enrolled at a single site in Boston, USA, between 29 July and 7 August 2020. Ad26.COV2.S was a replication-incompetent adenovirus type 26 vector that expressed a prefusion-stabilized SARS-CoV-2 spike protein derived from the original Wuhan strain.

The receptor's source is a person between 18 and 60 years old who received the Ad26.COV2.S COVID-19 vaccine or a placebo. The chain links TRBV5-8 with TRBJ1-5; the D gene cannot be resolved reliably. This specimen consisted of peripheral blood, obtained in a trial of Ad26.COV2.S vaccine versus placebo. Here the CDR3 is given as CASGRWGGFSNQPQHF. The nucleotides read TGTGCCAGCGGCCGGTGGGGAGGATTTAGCAATCAGCCCCAGCATTTT.